The sequence of this TCR beta chain was determined in a study of neurological immune-mediated disorders. The healthy controls volunteered at a blood bank in Maryland, USA. By 5'RACE with 10-nucleotide random UMIs, the cDNA was made. TCRdb recomputed calls from the 5' RACE reads with MiXCR, one row per CDR3 protein. The repertoire holds approximately 30,000 distinct CDR3 sequences, with roughly 20% as singletons. As concerns this clonotype: Its antigen is not known.

Study-level results: None of the CDR3 amino acid sequences of expanded clones recurred across subjects, suggesting private repertoires in all groups. HTLV-1-associated myelopathy ranked highest for TCR clonal expansion and multiple sclerosis lowest, beneath healthy controls.

The CDR3 runs 15 residues. V shed 5 bases, J shed 1 base, and the junction held 3 bases outside the gene matches. CDR1 is SGHVS, CDR2 FQNEAQ, per germline. Sequences were obtained from PBMCs. The rearrangement joins TRBV7-8 to TRBJ2-2; 8 bases are shared with TRBD1. The TCR was taken from a woman aged 55-69 years in good health. The CDR3 loop is CASSLGTGNTGELFF. Here the CDR3 DNA reads TGTGCCAGCAGCCTCGGGACAGGGAACACCGGGGAGCTGTTTTTT.